This TCR beta chain was recorded in a study of CD8 T cells in Susac syndrome. Random hexamers primed reverse transcription of about 0.45 to 1 ug RNA. TCRdb used MiXCR to reprocess the immunoSEQ multiplex PCR reads, holding one entry per CDR3 protein. This table holds 190,000 or so distinct CDR3 sequences, about 95% found once. TEMRA cells were FACS-enriched, with CD8+ and CD4+ T cells isolated negatively. CDR1 is SEHNR, CDR2 FQNEAQ, per germline (reference sequence). This CDR3 spans 13 amino acids. V lost 5 bases and J lost 6; bases outside the gene matches: 6. In its sample, this clonotype was seen once.

The sequenced sample was CD4+ T cells from PBMCs. This rearrangement joins TRBV7-9 to TRBJ1-2; 7 bases match TRBD1. The receptor was isolated from a human donor with multiple sclerosis. CDR3 bases: TGTGCCAGCAGCATGGGACAGAGAAATGGCTACACCTTC. Translation: CASSMGQRNGYTF.